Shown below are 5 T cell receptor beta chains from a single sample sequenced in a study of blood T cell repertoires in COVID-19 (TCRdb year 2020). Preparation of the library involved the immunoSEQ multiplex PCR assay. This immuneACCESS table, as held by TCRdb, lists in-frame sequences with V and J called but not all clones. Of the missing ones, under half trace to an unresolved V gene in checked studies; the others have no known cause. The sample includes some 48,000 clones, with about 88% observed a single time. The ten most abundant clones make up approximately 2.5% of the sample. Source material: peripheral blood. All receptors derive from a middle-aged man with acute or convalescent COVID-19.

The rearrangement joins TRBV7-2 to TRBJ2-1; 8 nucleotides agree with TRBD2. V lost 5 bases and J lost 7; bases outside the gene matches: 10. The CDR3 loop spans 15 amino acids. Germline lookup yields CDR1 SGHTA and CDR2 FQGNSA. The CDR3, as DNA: TGTGCCAGCAGCCTAACAGGACTAGCTGATAATGAGCAGTTCTTC. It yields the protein CASSLTGLADNEQFF.

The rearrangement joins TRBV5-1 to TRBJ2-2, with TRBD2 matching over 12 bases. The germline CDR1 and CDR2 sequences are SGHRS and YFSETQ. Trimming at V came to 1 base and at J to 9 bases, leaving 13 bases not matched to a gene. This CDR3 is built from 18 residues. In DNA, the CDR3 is TGCGCCAGCAGCTTGACAGGGCCCCTAGCGGGGGGGCGCCGGGAGCTGTTTTTT. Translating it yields CASSLTGPLAGGRRELFF. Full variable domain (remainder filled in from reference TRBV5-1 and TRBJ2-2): KAGVTQTPRYLIKTRGQQVTLSCSPISGHRSVSWYQQTPGQGLQFLFEYFSETQRNKGNFPGRFSGRQFSNSRSEMNVSTLELGDSALYLCASSLTGPLAGGRRELFFGEGSRLTVL.

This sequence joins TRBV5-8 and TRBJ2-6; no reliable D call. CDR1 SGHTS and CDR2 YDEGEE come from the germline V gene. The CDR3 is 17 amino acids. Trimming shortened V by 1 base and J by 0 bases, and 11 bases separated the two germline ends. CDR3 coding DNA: TGTGCCAGCAGCTTGATACAGACCTCCTCTGGGGCCAACGTCCTGACTTTC. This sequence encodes CASSLIQTSSGANVLTF.

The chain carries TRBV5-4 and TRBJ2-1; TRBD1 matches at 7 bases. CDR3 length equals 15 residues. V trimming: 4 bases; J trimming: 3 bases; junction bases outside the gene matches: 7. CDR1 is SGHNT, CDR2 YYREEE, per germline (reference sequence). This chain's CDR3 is CASSLPPGGYNEQFF. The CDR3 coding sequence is TGTGCCAGCAGCCTACCCCCAGGGGGCTACAATGAGCAGTTCTTC.

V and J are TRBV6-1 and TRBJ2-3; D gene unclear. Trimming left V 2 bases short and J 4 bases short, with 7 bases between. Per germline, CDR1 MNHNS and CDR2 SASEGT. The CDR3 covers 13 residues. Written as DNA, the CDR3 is TGTGCCAGCAGTGAAATTGGGCCAGATACGCAGTATTTT. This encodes CASSEIGPDTQYF.